Here is one TCR beta chain with its context. Germline CDR1 and CDR2: MNHNS and SASEGT. V dropped 3 bases and J dropped 12 bases, with 18 bases sitting between them. CDR3 length: 15 residues. Profiling relied on immunoSEQ multiplex PCR, and the TCRdb table lists in-frame clones only, not all of them. The sample contains under 450,000 clones, roughly 94% of which appear only once. The data stem from a study of shared T cell receptors in the human thymus. The rearrangement joins TRBV6-1 to TRBJ2-6; no firm D call. The specimen sequenced was thymocytes. This receptor was taken from a human donor. CDR3 bases: TGTGCCAGCAGTGAGGTTAACAGTGTGCTCCTCGTCCTGACTTTC. This encodes CASSEVNSVLLVLTF.